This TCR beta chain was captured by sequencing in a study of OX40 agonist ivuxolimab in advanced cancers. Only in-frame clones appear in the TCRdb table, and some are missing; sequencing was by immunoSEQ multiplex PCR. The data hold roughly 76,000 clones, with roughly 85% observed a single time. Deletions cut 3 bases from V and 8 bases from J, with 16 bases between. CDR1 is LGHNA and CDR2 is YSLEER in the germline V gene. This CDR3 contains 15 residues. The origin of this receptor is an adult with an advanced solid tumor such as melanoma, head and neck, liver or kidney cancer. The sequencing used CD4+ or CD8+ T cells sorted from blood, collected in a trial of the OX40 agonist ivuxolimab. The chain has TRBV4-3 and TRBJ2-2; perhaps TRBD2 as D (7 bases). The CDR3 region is CASSHDLGGLGELFF. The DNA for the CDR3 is TGCGCCAGCAGCCATGACTTGGGGGGGCTTGGGGAGCTGTTTTTT.